What follows are 24 T cell receptor beta chains derived from one specimen sequenced in a study of CD8 T cells in Susac syndrome. The authors reverse transcribed about 0.5 to 1 ug RNA with random hexamers. Via MiXCR, TCRdb re-called the immunoSEQ multiplex PCR reads, giving one row per CDR3 protein. This sample has over 130,000 distinct CDR3 sequences, with 85% to 95% found just once. The sample consisted of CD4+ T cells from PBMCs. These receptors all come from a human donor with multiple sclerosis.

The genes are TRBV20-1 and TRBJ2-1; no reliable D call. The V end lost 2 bases, the J end lost 10 bases, and 12 bases lay between the germline ends. This CDR3 region has 12 residues. In germline, CDR1 is DFQATT, CDR2 SNEGSKA (reference sequence). As DNA, the CDR3 is TGCAGTGCTAGATCCAACTTCGGGGAGCAGTTCTTC. Protein sequence: CSARSNFGEQFF.

The chain is built from TRBV29-1 and TRBJ2-4, with D unresolved. The ends were cut back, 1 base at V and 6 bases at J, with 13 bases in the middle. This CDR3 is built from 14 residues. Germline CDR1 is SQVTM and CDR2 is ANQGSEA. This chain's CDR3 is CSVEVLGRANIQYF. CDR3 sequence (DNA): TGCAGCGTTGAAGTATTAGGTAGGGCAAACATTCAGTACTTC.

The J gene is TRBJ2-6, the V gene TRBV29-1; a weak D match, TRBD1 (5 bases). Per the germline V gene, CDR1 is SQVTM and CDR2 is ANQGSEA. The length of the CDR3 is 13 residues. Between the trimmed V and J ends, which lost 4 bases and 3 bases, there was a span of 7 bases. The CDR3 loop is CSVGGGGANVLTF. In nucleotides, the CDR3 is TGCAGCGTTGGGGGCGGTGGGGCCAACGTCCTGACTTTC.

This clonotype was seen once. The genes are TRBV28 and TRBJ2-3; D is uncertain. The CDR3 length is 13 residues. Trimming removed 6 bases from V and 3 bases from J, with 10 bases in between. CDR1 and CDR2 (germline): MDHEN, SYDVKM. The CDR3 sequence is CASSKRGTDTQYF. The CDR3 region has the DNA TGTGCCAGCAGCAAGCGAGGTACAGATACGCAGTATTTT.

V gene TRBV5-1 combines with J gene TRBJ2-2, with TRBD2 matching 12 bases. Germline V gives CDR1 SGHRS, CDR2 YFSETQ. The CDR3 sequence is 16 residues long. The V gene end was trimmed by 3 bases and the J gene end by 4 bases; junction bases not matched to a gene: 4. The CDR3 DNA is TGCGCCAGCAGCTCTAGCGGGAGGGCCGGCACCGGGGAGCTGTTTTTT. Translating it yields CASSSSGRAGTGELFF.

The V and J genes are TRBV13 and TRBJ2-2; a possible D gene is TRBD1 (5 bases). Germline assignment: CDR1 PRHDT and CDR2 FYEKMQ (reference sequence). Trimming took 4 bases from V and 0 from J, leaving 9 bases between them. The CDR3 runs to 15 residues. CDR3 region: CASSSRQPNTGELFF. The CDR3 bases are TGTGCCAGCAGCTCCCGACAGCCGAACACCGGGGAGCTGTTTTTT.

This clonotype was detected only a few times. The chain employs TRBV6-2 or TRBV6-3 and TRBJ1-1; D call uncertain. CDR1 is MNHEY and CDR2 is SVGEGT in the germline V gene. The ends were cut back, 2 bases at V and 0 bases at J, with 16 bases in the middle. This CDR3 region has 17 residues. CDR3 residues: CASSYETGNPMNTEAFF. The CDR3 bases are TGTGCCAGCAGTTACGAAACGGGAAATCCTATGAACACTGAAGCTTTCTTT.

V is TRBV3-1 and J is TRBJ2-1; tentatively, D is TRBD1 or TRBD2 (6 bases each). The CDR3 extends over 16 amino acids. The germline V gene encodes CDR1 LGHDT and CDR2 YNNKEL (reference sequence). Trimming shortened V by 0 bases and J by 8 bases, and 17 bases separated the two germline ends. CDR3 sequence: CASSQDWRAGADEQFF. For the CDR3, the DNA is TGTGCCAGCAGCCAAGATTGGAGGGCAGGGGCCGATGAGCAGTTCTTC.

This chain uses TRBV20-1 with TRBJ1-5, with 11 nucleotides matching TRBD1. The trim removed 2 bases at V and 3 bases at J, leaving 6 bases unmatched. This CDR3 comprises 16 residues. Germline V gene lookup returns CDR1 DFQATT and CDR2 SNEGSKA (reference sequence). CDR3 sequence (DNA): TGCAGTGCTAGATCACCGGGACAGGGGGTCAATCAGCCCCAGCATTTT. Protein: CSARSPGQGVNQPQHF.

The rearrangement joins TRBV27 to TRBJ2-3; D possibly uses TRBD1 or TRBD2 (5 bases each). The CDR3 is 15 residues long. Trimming pared 3 bases from V and 3 bases from J, leaving 13 bases between. Germline CDR1 reads MNHEY; CDR2 reads SMNVEV (reference sequence). The CDR3 DNA is TGTGCCAGCAGTTTGGCGGCAGGGAGAACAGATACGCAGTATTTT. Its translation is CASSLAAGRTDTQYF.

This clonotype was seen just once. The rearrangement links TRBV29-1 to TRBJ1-1; 8 bases map to TRBD1. CDR1 and CDR2 (germline): SQVTM, ANQGSEA. This CDR3 has 12 amino acids. DNA of the CDR3: TGCATCGCGGACAGGGAGAACACTGAAGCTTTCTTT. Amino acids: CIADRENTEAFF.

The rearrangement joins TRBV12-3 or TRBV12-4 to TRBJ2-3; either TRBD1 or TRBD2 may supply D (6 bases each). With 6 bases removed from V and 4 bases from J, the gap between germline ends came to 17 bases. The CDR3 is 15 amino acids. CDR3 in DNA: TGTGCCAGCAGCTCCGGGGGAAAGGGGGCAGATACGCAGTATTTT. Translated, it gives CASSSGGKGADTQYF.

The gene calls are TRBV12-3 or TRBV12-4 and TRBJ1-6; D is unresolved. The CDR3 runs 14 residues. Trimming took 3 bases from V and 4 from J, leaving 7 bases between them. The CDR3 sequence is CASSFKGYNSPLHF. CDR3 in DNA: TGTGCCAGCAGTTTCAAGGGTTATAATTCACCCCTCCACTTT.

This chain links TRBV12-3 or TRBV12-4 with TRBJ2-7, with a weak D call TRBD1 (6 bases). With 6 bases removed from V and 0 bases from J, the gap between germline ends came to 12 bases. The CDR3 contains 14 residues. The DNA for the CDR3 is TGTGCCAGCAGCCCAAGGACAGTCTCCTACGAGCAGTACTTC. This sequence encodes CASSPRTVSYEQYF.

V gene TRBV20-1 combines with J gene TRBJ2-3; 15 bases are a match to TRBD2. Per germline, CDR1 DFQATT and CDR2 SNEGSKA (reference sequence). V lost 8 bases and J lost 4; bases outside the gene matches: 7. This CDR3 is built from 15 residues. Here the CDR3 reads CSPGLAGGGADTQYF. CDR3 nucleotides: TGCAGTCCGGGACTAGCGGGAGGCGGCGCAGATACGCAGTATTTT.

The rearrangement links TRBV20-1 to TRBJ2-4; no clear D. Germline loops: CDR1 DFQATT, CDR2 SNEGSKA (reference sequence). The V end lost 8 bases, the J end lost 0 bases, and 11 bases lay between the germline ends. The CDR3 length is 13 residues. The CDR3, as DNA: TGCAGTACTTGCGCGAGAGCCAAAAACATTCAGTACTTC. It specifies CSTCARAKNIQYF.

The V call is TRBV6-5, the J call TRBJ2-4, with D perhaps assigned TRBD1 or TRBD2 (6 bases each). The V and J ends lost 7 bases and 4 bases respectively, with 17 bases between them. The germline V gene encodes CDR1 MNHEY and CDR2 SVGAGI. CDR3 size: 15 residues. CDR3 loop: CASKPAGTRKNIQYF. CDR3 nucleotide sequence: TGTGCCAGCAAGCCGGCGGGGACAAGGAAAAACATTCAGTACTTC.

The CDR3: CASSFGVGYTF. The CDR3 nucleotides are TGTGCCAGCAGTTTTGGGGTAGGCTACACCTTC. The chain employs TRBV12-3 or TRBV12-4 and TRBJ1-2; D ambiguous. This CDR3 spans 11 amino acids. V was trimmed by 3 bases and J by 8 bases, leaving 7 bases between them.

This clonotype showed up just once. This sequence joins TRBV6-2 or TRBV6-3 and TRBJ2-7, with D possibly matching TRBD1 (5 bases). Trimming took off 4 bases at V and 7 bases at J, with 11 bases between the two ends. This CDR3 region has 12 residues. Germline CDR1 MNHEY, CDR2 SVGEGT. Here the CDR3 reads CASSSQGWEQYF. The CDR3 nucleotides read TGTGCCAGCAGTTCCCAGGGATGGGAGCAGTACTTC.

The chain links TRBV3-1 to TRBJ1-1, with D hard to call. CDR3 length equals 12 residues. Trimming stripped 4 bases from V and 8 bases from J, with 11 bases between. Germline CDR1 is LGHDT and CDR2 is YNNKEL (reference sequence). The CDR3 protein is CASSLGGFEAFF. DNA of the CDR3: TGTGCCAGCAGCCTTGGTGGTTTCGAAGCTTTCTTT.

This chain connects TRBV29-1 to TRBJ2-7; 9 bases align to TRBD1. Germline V gene data show CDR1 as SQVTM and CDR2 as ANQGSEA. Trimming removed 5 bases from V and 4 bases from J; junction bases left unmatched: 9. This CDR3 is 14 amino acids long. This CDR3 is CSVCLWTGAYEQYF. CDR3 nucleotide sequence: TGCAGCGTTTGCCTCTGGACAGGGGCATACGAGCAGTACTTC.

This chain joins TRBV27 and TRBJ2-5, with D hard to call. Germline assignment: CDR1 MNHEY and CDR2 SMNVEV (reference sequence). The CDR3 is made up of 15 amino acids. V lost 2 bases, J lost 0 bases, and 10 bases lay in between. For the CDR3, the DNA is TGTGCCAGCAGTTTAGCTTATTCCCACCAAGAGACCCAGTACTTC. It yields the protein CASSLAYSHQETQYF.

About this clonotype: The junction differs from germline at one of its ends, possibly a read error. The CDR3 protein is CSAREGGGPLIF. DNA of the CDR3: TGCAGTGCTAGAGAGGGGGGAGGGCCTCTCATCTTC. The chain carries TRBV20-1 and TRBJ2-1, with 7 bases identical to TRBD2. Germline loops: CDR1 DFQATT, CDR2 SNEGSKA (reference sequence). This CDR3 is built from 12 residues.

V usage is TRBV27 and J usage is TRBJ1-3; TRBD1 agrees at 7 bases. The CDR3 has 14 residues. Germline lookup yields CDR1 MNHEY and CDR2 SMNVEV (reference sequence). The V segment lost 5 bases and the J segment 2 bases; nucleotides outside the gene matches: 3. For the CDR3, the DNA is TGTGCCAGCAGTCCGGGGACAGCTGGAAACACCATATATTTT. Residues: CASSPGTAGNTIYF.